This TCR beta chain was identified in a study of blood T cells in healthy people across ages (dated by TCRdb to 2014 to 2015). With regard to the full study: Template switching captured roughly one uniquely barcoded TCR beta cDNA molecule per two T cells in model experiments. The study measured age-related changes in TCR beta repertoire diversity using deep sequencing normalized with unique cDNA molecular identifiers. Four age groups were formed from the donors: young (average approximately 16 years), middle-aged (around 41), aged (approximately 60) and long-lived (approximately 78). For two donors (one aged 18 to 29 and one aged 80 or older), the study analyzed two additional independent replicas of 1 million unique cDNA reads from the same blood draw.

Reading the germline V gene gives CDR1 SGHTA and CDR2 FQGNSA. The CDR3, from cysteine to phenylalanine, totals 15 residues. CDR3 DNA is the only sequence kept; it has 45 bases, read in frame from the first base. Overall results and qualifications from the work: Donor CMV infection status was unknown, potentially confounding age-related changes in expanded clonotypes. Bulk unsorted PBMC profiling prevented conclusive comparison of naive and antigen-experienced compartments. As age increased, observed TCR beta diversity per million T cells dropped in a roughly linear way, and a significant reduction was already evident by age 40. A strong correlation was found between observed TCR beta diversity and the percentage of naive T cells measured by flow cytometry. Compared with the aged group, more naive CD4+ T cells, fewer expanded clones and increased TCR diversity were shown by the long-lived group, suggesting age selection. Estimates of total diversity based on one million sequenced T cells were considered lower bounds and underestimates.

Library construction relied on 5' RACE. Sequencing was carried out with an Illumina HiSeq 2500. A second PCR of roughly 6 to 12 cycles was run with a J-beta primer mix and a sample-barcoded 5' primer. A template-switch 5' adaptor carrying 12 random nucleotides introduced a unique molecular identifier onto each TCR beta cDNA molecule. At least 2.5 million CDR3-containing paired-end reads were obtained from each sample. All of the RNA was converted into first-strand cDNA using the Mint cDNA synthesis kit, with a TRBC-specific oligonucleotide serving as the primer. All cDNA was treated with uracil-DNA glycosylase and then went through a first 18-cycle PCR with the universal primers M1SS and BC2_uni_R. The study's own analysis went as follows. For normalization, 1 million high-quality reads were randomly selected from each sample, with every read carrying a distinct molecular identifier. Reads sharing molecular identifiers were discarded rather than binned into consensus sequences. MiTCR, set to a Q25 quality threshold and the strictest error-elimination algorithm, was used for CDR3 identification, clonotype clustering and error correction. A nonparametric unseen species model with Euler transformation was used to estimate a lower bound on total TCR beta diversity. TCRdb handled the public reads itself, with Q25 trimming in fastp and clone calling in MiXCR, and kept productive beta chains. Rows are combined by CDR3 protein, so each entry shows the most common genes and DNA. The V and J calls and clone size come from TCRdb's table, not from the authors' own analysis. The sample includes about 720,000 distinct CDR3 sequences, with 25% observed a single time. Roughly 3.5% of the sample is in the top ten clones.

In this sample, this clonotype turned up a few times. Its antigen is not yet known. Nothing much larger sits one base from this clone, and base qualities are not available. The donors were roughly 40 Caucasian individuals from Russia, aged roughly 6 to 100 years, who were systemically healthy. Each donor gave ten milliliters of peripheral blood, drawn into EDTA-treated Vacutainer tubes. PBMCs were isolated by Ficoll-Paque density-gradient centrifugation, with at least 6 million obtained per sample. Total RNA was extracted from PBMCs with Trizol reagent, with at least 5 micrograms obtained per sample. Naive CD45RAhigh/CD27high T cell percentages were measured by flow cytometry on a PBMC aliquot from every donor. These records were also assigned to another study, of T cells of mothers and their children. As the second paper documents: Nine systemically healthy Caucasian individuals served as donors, namely three mothers together with their six children. cDNA synthesis used all of the extracted RNA, with 1.5 ug of RNA in each 15 ul reaction. In the second PCR, the M1S primer added sample barcodes and 2-4 random nucleotides. Over 9 million TCR beta CDR3 reads were obtained for each mother, and 2.5 million to 3 million reads were obtained for each child. Thymic selection similarly shapes TCR recombination output in related and unrelated pairs, with minor effect from inherited differences. Normalized repertoire overlap was always slightly but never significantly higher in related than unrelated mother-child pairs. No persistent microchimeric T cell clones were found, with a detection sensitivity of roughly 100 clones per million clonotypes. In the study, deep NGS was used to compare the TCR beta repertoires of mothers and children, and features distinguishing related mother-child pairs from unrelated individuals were sought. The mean age was about 37 +/- 4 years for the mothers and approximately 11 +/- 4 years for the children. After adapter ligation was performed with NEBNext reagents, the libraries were sequenced on an Illumina HiSeq 2000 with 100+100 nt paired-end reads. To prevent cross-contamination, the mother and child libraries were prepared a month apart and were sequenced in separate runs. For each donor, between about 450,000 and 2,300,000 distinct TCR beta clonotypes were identified. Naive TCR beta clonotypes were estimated from low-frequency clonotypes matched to each donor's FACS-determined naive share, without sorting.

In this chain, TRBV7-2 is recombined with TRBJ2-5; TRBD1 fits 9 bases in the junction. The DNA end lines up better with TRBJ2-1; the J call may be wrong. The sequence was collected from a boy aged 10-17 years in good health. The sample taken for sequencing was blood. The base sequence is TGTGCCAGCAGCCAGGGACAGGGTGGGTTCGATGAGCAGTTCTTC. Translated, it gives CASSQGQGGFDEQFF.